The 9 T cell receptor beta chains listed next were all sequenced from one sample in a study of vaccination effects on CD4 cells after COVID-19. Antigen-specific CD4+ T cells were expanded (with viral peptide pools) by the ViraFEST assay ahead of sequencing. The culture ran for roughly ten days before CD4+ T cells were isolated. Every participant took two doses of the BNT162b2 or mRNA-1273 vaccine. Their specific antigens are unknown. Here immunoSEQ multiplex PCR was the method, and the copy in TCRdb shows in-frame clones only, minus some. This table has about 31,000 clones, roughly four fifths appearing once. The specimen was CD4+ T cells from PBMCs cultured with HCoV-229E spike peptides, collected after COVID-19 vaccination. Receptor source: a human donor who received a COVID-19 vaccine.

The chain combines TRBV6-4 with TRBJ2-6; a possible D gene is TRBD1 (5 bases). V lost 2 bases and J lost 3, with 8 bases in between. The CDR3 totals 15 residues. Germline V gene data show CDR1 as MRHNA and CDR2 as SNTAGT. In nucleotides, the CDR3 is TGTGCCAGCAGTGACGGGGCTGGTGGGGCCAACGTCCTGACTTTC. Amino acids: CASSDGAGGANVLTF.

This chain uses TRBV4-1 with TRBJ2-3; D assignment may be TRBD1 or TRBD2 (5 bases each). This CDR3 region has 16 residues. Germline-derived CDR1 and CDR2 are MGHRA and YSYEKL. Between the trimmed V and J ends, which lost 4 bases and 4 bases, there was a span of 18 bases. The CDR3 sequence is CASSRTITGAADTQYF. The CDR3 DNA reads as TGCGCCAGCAGCCGGACCATCACCGGGGCAGCAGATACGCAGTATTTT.

This sequence joins TRBV19 and TRBJ2-2; 7 bases map to TRBD2. This CDR3 region has 15 residues. Germline loops: CDR1 LNHDA, CDR2 SQIVND (reference sequence). With V trimmed by 4 bases and J by 0 bases, 2 bases remained unmatched. In DNA form, the CDR3 reads TGTGCCAGTAGTAGCAGCGGGACGAACACCGGGGAGCTGTTTTTT. Translated, it gives CASSSSGTNTGELFF.

This chain links TRBV2 with TRBJ1-5, with 9 bases fitting TRBD1. CDR1 is SNHLY, CDR2 FYNNEI, per germline. CDR3 length: 14 amino acids. V lost 1 base and J lost 7; bases outside the gene matches: 2. CDR3 bases: TGTGCCAGCAGTGAAGGGGACAGGGCCCAGCCCCAGCATTTT. It is translated as CASSEGDRAQPQHF.

This clone has a handful of counts. V is TRBV4-1 and J is TRBJ2-3, with 12 bases matching TRBD2. The CDR3 sequence is 17 residues long. After removal of 0 bases from V and 7 bases from J, the junction contained 8 bases not matched to a gene. Germline V gives CDR1 MGHRA, CDR2 YSYEKL. This chain's CDR3 is CASSQEGGLAGRNTQYF. CDR3 DNA sequence: TGCGCCAGCAGCCAAGAGGGAGGACTAGCGGGAAGGAATACGCAGTATTTT.

The J gene is TRBJ1-1, the V gene TRBV6-5; 7 nucleotides line up with TRBD1. The CDR3 is 14 amino acids. Looked up from germline, CDR1 is MNHEY and CDR2 is SVGAGI. Trimming cost V 5 bases and J 4 bases; bases outside gene matches: 7. The CDR3 loop is CASSRQGEGTEAFF. The CDR3 DNA reads as TGTGCCAGCAGTCGACAGGGAGAGGGCACTGAAGCTTTCTTT.

The V call is TRBV6-5, the J call TRBJ2-7, with D perhaps given as TRBD1 or TRBD2 (5 bases each). This CDR3 is 14 amino acids long. CDR1 is MNHEY and CDR2 is SVGAGI in the germline V gene. Trimming left V 2 bases short and J 7 bases short, with 15 bases between. DNA of the CDR3: TGTGCCAGCAGTTACCGGCACGAGGGGCTTGAGCAGTACTTC. It codes for CASSYRHEGLEQYF.

V is TRBV1 and J is TRBJ2-2; TRBD2, the table's D call, was not compared with the DNA. TRBV1 is a known pseudogene. CDR3 length: 14 amino acids. The CDR3 here is CTSSRPRGPGELFF. In nucleotides, the CDR3 is TGCACCAGCAGCCGCCCGCGGGGGCCCGGGGAGCTGTTTTTT.

The CDR3 bases are TGTGCCAGCAGTGATAGGGGATCGGGTGCAGATACGCAGTATTTT. Its protein is CASSDRGSGADTQYF. The V call is TRBV2, the J call TRBJ2-3; D might be TRBD1 (5 bases). Looked up from germline, CDR1 is SNHLY and CDR2 is FYNNEI. This CDR3 contains 15 residues. Trimming shortened V by 3 bases and J by 4 bases, and 14 bases separated the two germline ends.